Detailed here is one TCR beta chain. Its antigen is unknown. The sample originates from a study of regulatory T cells in long-lasting Graves disease. Time point denoted: persistent/refractory GD, antithyroid drugs over 5 years with positive TRAb. PBMC-derived RNA was used for the TCR library. The patients included were those that came from an endocrinology department in Xi'an, China. Study-level findings and limits: New patients shared fewer public clonotypes (roughly 1,000) than persistent patients did (approximately 3,000). TRBV28, TRBJ1-2 and TRBJ2-5 were favored in persistent disease.

Building of the TCR beta libraries involved iRepertoire HTBI primers and Arm-PCR of CDR3 regions. MiXCR was run by TCRdb on the multiplex PCR reads, yielding one entry per CDR3 protein. Of around 450,000 distinct CDR3 sequences listed, about 22% are singletons. Germline V gene lookup returns CDR1 MNHNS and CDR2 SASEGT. Trimming left V 5 bases short and J 3 bases short, with 13 bases between. The CDR3 runs to 14 residues. The source material was peripheral blood mononuclear cells (PBMCs), sampled when the disease was refractory, from a patient treated with antithyroid drugs. The chain has TRBV6-1 and TRBJ1-2, with D unclear. This sequence originates from a female donor with Graves disease. CDR3 DNA: TGTGCCAGCAGTCCGGGTCCACACGACTATGGCTACACCTTC. Protein: CASSPGPHDYGYTF.